A selection of T cell receptor beta chains follows, all from one sample in a study of blood T cell repertoires in COVID-19. Sequenced by immunoSEQ multiplex PCR; TCRdb stores in-frame clones only, minus some. The sample yields about 50,000 clones, 75% to 95% seen once. Sequencing used peripheral blood. The receptor set was obtained from a man aged 40-50 years with acute or convalescent COVID-19. CDR3s include the opening cysteine and the closing phenylalanine or tryptophan. The order of the fields is clone size, D gene, V gene, J gene, CDR3 protein, CDR3 DNA. The D gene is left open where the match is weak. Clone size, where shown, is once, few, many, or a class for clones that have expanded.

clone_size: .
d_call: TRBD1
v_call: TRBV7-8
j_call: TRBJ1-6
cdr3_aa: CASSLGQGGFPLHF
cdr3_nt: TGTGCCAGCAGCCTGGGACAGGGTGGTTTCCCCCTCCACTTT

clone_size: .
d_call: TRBD1
v_call: TRBV5-6
j_call: TRBJ1-5
cdr3_aa: CASSNRGQGSSQPQHF
cdr3_nt: TGTGCCAGCAGCAACCGGGGACAGGGCTCGAGTCAGCCCCAGCATTTT

clone_size: few
d_call: .
v_call: TRBV7-9
j_call: TRBJ1-4
cdr3_aa: CASSPGDPTFDEKLFF
cdr3_nt: TGTGCCAGCAGCCCCGGGGATCCTACGTTTGACGAAAAACTGTTTTTT

clone_size: .
d_call: .
v_call: TRBV28
j_call: TRBJ2-2
cdr3_aa: CASSWLAFTGELFF
cdr3_nt: TGTGCCAGCAGTTGGCTAGCTTTCACCGGGGAGCTGTTTTTT

clone_size: .
d_call: .
v_call: TRBV5-4
j_call: TRBJ2-1
cdr3_aa: CASTRGDYNEQFF
cdr3_nt: TGTGCCAGCACCCGGGGTGACTACAATGAGCAGTTCTTC

clone_size: .
d_call: TRBD1
v_call: TRBV14
j_call: TRBJ2-3
cdr3_aa: CASSRLTGVSTDTQYF
cdr3_nt: TGTGCCAGCAGCCGGCTTACAGGGGTATCCACAGATACGCAGTATTTT

clone_size: .
d_call: TRBD2
v_call: TRBV7-2
j_call: TRBJ2-5
cdr3_aa: CASSSGSGGETQYF
cdr3_nt: TGTGCCAGCAGCTCCGGATCGGGGGGAGAGACCCAGTACTTC

clone_size: .
d_call: TRBD2
v_call: TRBV10-2
j_call: TRBJ2-3
cdr3_aa: CASGRAGTDTQYF
cdr3_nt: TGCGCAAGCGGGAGGGCCGGCACAGATACGCAGTATTTT

clone_size: once
d_call: TRBD2
v_call: TRBV9
j_call: TRBJ2-1
cdr3_aa: CASSVGGGRERNEQFF
cdr3_nt: TGTGCCAGCAGCGTAGGAGGAGGGCGGGAGCGTAATGAGCAGTTCTTC

clone_size: .
d_call: .
v_call: TRBV19
j_call: TRBJ1-1
cdr3_aa: CVTRGQTERNTEAFF
cdr3_nt: TGTGTTACCCGAGGGCAGACCGAAAGGAACACTGAAGCTTTCTTT

clone_size: .
d_call: .
v_call: TRBV3-1/TRBV3-2
j_call: TRBJ2-7
cdr3_aa: CASSQDGGRTSYEQYF
cdr3_nt: TGTGCCAGCAGCCAAGATGGGGGCAGGACCTCCTACGAGCAGTACTTC

clone_size: .
d_call: TRBD2
v_call: TRBV7-2
j_call: TRBJ2-2
cdr3_aa: CASSWGLADTGELFF
cdr3_nt: TGTGCCAGCAGCTGGGGACTAGCGGACACCGGGGAGCTGTTTTTT

clone_size: .
d_call: .
v_call: TRBV18
j_call: TRBJ2-7
cdr3_aa: CASSPTNSYEQYF
cdr3_nt: TGTGCCAGCTCACCCACAAACTCCTACGAGCAGTACTTC

clone_size: .
d_call: .
v_call: TRBV19
j_call: TRBJ1-5
cdr3_aa: CASVRGGGQPQHF
cdr3_nt: TGTGCCAGTGTGAGGGGGGGCGGTCAGCCCCAGCATTTT

clone_size: few
d_call: .
v_call: TRBV7-2
j_call: TRBJ1-4
cdr3_aa: CASSLGAGYDEKLFF
cdr3_nt: TGTGCCAGCAGCTTAGGCGCGGGCTATGATGAAAAACTGTTTTTT

clone_size: .
d_call: TRBD1
v_call: TRBV9
j_call: TRBJ2-7
cdr3_aa: CASSIGQGGTYEQYF
cdr3_nt: TGTGCCAGCAGCATTGGACAGGGGGGGACCTACGAGCAGTACTTC

clone_size: .
d_call: .
v_call: TRBV19
j_call: TRBJ1-5
cdr3_aa: CASRGRQAPEPQHF
cdr3_nt: TGTGCCAGTAGGGGACGACAGGCCCCAGAGCCCCAGCATTTT

clone_size: .
d_call: .
v_call: TRBV6-4
j_call: TRBJ2-2
cdr3_aa: CASSTLGGGELFF
cdr3_nt: TGTGCCAGCAGTACCCTCGGGGGTGGGGAGCTGTTTTTT

clone_size: few
d_call: .
v_call: TRBV2
j_call: TRBJ1-5
cdr3_aa: CASSDDRTPGNPQHF
cdr3_nt: TGTGCCAGCAGTGACGACAGGACTCCAGGGAATCCCCAGCATTTT

clone_size: once
d_call: .
v_call: TRBV5-4
j_call: TRBJ1-5
cdr3_aa: CASSLDGTNQPQHF
cdr3_nt: TGTGCCAGCAGCTTGGACGGGACTAATCAGCCCCAGCATTTT

clone_size: .
d_call: TRBD2
v_call: TRBV9
j_call: TRBJ2-7
cdr3_aa: CASSPRLAGKYEQYF
cdr3_nt: TGTGCCAGCAGCCCCCGACTAGCGGGAAAGTACGAGCAGTACTTC

clone_size: .
d_call: TRBD2
v_call: TRBV29-1
j_call: TRBJ2-3
cdr3_aa: CIVSGGDTDTQYF
cdr3_nt: TGCATCGTCAGTGGGGGGGACACAGATACGCAGTATTTT

clone_size: .
d_call: .
v_call: TRBV29-1
j_call: TRBJ1-2
cdr3_aa: CSVVDNSYGYTF
cdr3_nt: TGCAGCGTTGTTGATAACAGCTATGGCTACACCTTC

clone_size: .
d_call: TRBD1
v_call: TRBV7-2
j_call: TRBJ1-2
cdr3_aa: CASSSGQESYGYTF
cdr3_nt: TGTGCCAGCAGCTCCGGACAGGAGAGCTATGGCTACACCTTC

clone_size: .
d_call: .
v_call: TRBV5-5
j_call: TRBJ2-7
cdr3_aa: CASSLGRGSSYEQYF
cdr3_nt: TGTGCCAGCAGCTTGGGGCGGGGTAGCTCCTACGAGCAGTACTTC

clone_size: .
d_call: .
v_call: TRBV27
j_call: TRBJ1-6
cdr3_aa: CASSLYRVNSPLHF
cdr3_nt: TGTGCCAGCAGTTTATACAGGGTTAATTCACCCCTCCACTTT

clone_size: .
d_call: TRBD2
v_call: TRBV7-9
j_call: TRBJ2-1
cdr3_aa: CASSLASGRNEQFF
cdr3_nt: TGTGCCAGCAGCTTAGCTAGCGGGAGAAATGAGCAGTTCTTC

clone_size: .
d_call: .
v_call: TRBV5-1
j_call: TRBJ2-2
cdr3_aa: CASRLTANTGELFF
cdr3_nt: TGCGCCAGCAGGCTTACAGCTAACACCGGGGAGCTGTTTTTT

clone_size: .
d_call: TRBD2
v_call: TRBV4-1
j_call: TRBJ2-5
cdr3_aa: CASSPGGLAGGREETQYF
cdr3_nt: TGCGCCAGCAGCCCTGGGGGGCTAGCGGGAGGGCGGGAAGAGACCCAGTACTTC

clone_size: .
d_call: TRBD2
v_call: TRBV5-4
j_call: TRBJ2-5
cdr3_aa: CASREGLAPEETQYF
cdr3_nt: TGTGCCAGCAGGGAAGGACTAGCGCCAGAAGAGACCCAGTACTTC

clone_size: .
d_call: TRBD2
v_call: TRBV5-5
j_call: TRBJ2-2
cdr3_aa: CASILTLAGAGELFF
cdr3_nt: TGTGCCAGCATATTGACATTAGCGGGAGCGGGGGAGCTGTTTTTT

clone_size: .
d_call: .
v_call: TRBV30
j_call: TRBJ2-7
cdr3_aa: CAWSSGRGDEQYF
cdr3_nt: TGTGCCTGGAGTTCTGGACGGGGTGACGAGCAGTACTTC

clone_size: .
d_call: TRBD2
v_call: TRBV5-4
j_call: TRBJ2-1
cdr3_aa: CASSLVAGGGEQFF
cdr3_nt: TGTGCCAGCAGCTTGGTTGCGGGAGGGGGTGAGCAGTTCTTC

clone_size: .
d_call: TRBD1
v_call: TRBV27
j_call: TRBJ1-6
cdr3_aa: CASSLGDRGGISPLHF
cdr3_nt: TGTGCCAGCAGTTTGGGCGACAGGGGAGGAATTTCACCCCTCCACTTT

clone_size: .
d_call: .
v_call: TRBV27
j_call: TRBJ1-2
cdr3_aa: CASSLSPVDASRGGYTF
cdr3_nt: TGTGCCAGCAGTTTATCCCCCGTGGACGCAAGTAGGGGTGGCTACACCTTC

clone_size: .
d_call: TRBD2
v_call: TRBV19
j_call: TRBJ2-2
cdr3_aa: CASSPLGRASTGELFF
cdr3_nt: TGTGCCAGTAGTCCCCTCGGGAGGGCGAGCACCGGGGAGCTGTTTTTT

clone_size: .
d_call: TRBD2
v_call: TRBV14
j_call: TRBJ2-1
cdr3_aa: CASQRTSSYNEQFF
cdr3_nt: TGTGCCAGCCAGCGGACTAGCAGCTACAATGAGCAGTTCTTC

clone_size: .
d_call: TRBD1
v_call: TRBV5-1
j_call: TRBJ2-7
cdr3_aa: CASSSEGQQAYEQYF
cdr3_nt: TGCGCCAGCAGCTCTGAGGGACAGCAGGCTTACGAGCAGTACTTC

clone_size: .
d_call: .
v_call: TRBV5-1
j_call: TRBJ1-1
cdr3_aa: CASSLGSRDTGRAFF
cdr3_nt: TGCGCCAGCAGCTTGGGTAGTCGGGACACGGGCCGGGCTTTCTTT

clone_size: .
d_call: TRBD1
v_call: TRBV18
j_call: TRBJ1-1
cdr3_aa: CASSPGTATEAFF
cdr3_nt: TGTGCCAGCTCACCCGGGACAGCTACTGAAGCTTTCTTT

clone_size: .
d_call: TRBD1
v_call: TRBV7-9
j_call: TRBJ2-3
cdr3_aa: CASSRGQGNTQYF
cdr3_nt: TGTGCCAGCAGCAGGGGACAGGGGAATACGCAGTATTTT

clone_size: .
d_call: .
v_call: TRBV6-1
j_call: TRBJ1-1
cdr3_aa: CASSENKNTEAFF
cdr3_nt: TGTGCCAGCAGTGAGAACAAGAACACTGAAGCTTTCTTT

clone_size: once
d_call: .
v_call: TRBV3-1/TRBV3-2
j_call: TRBJ2-7
cdr3_aa: CASSPPAGAYVNEQYF
cdr3_nt: TGTGCCAGCAGCCCCCCCGCAGGGGCTTATGTCAATGAGCAGTACTTC